The 30 T cell receptor beta chains in this list originate from one sample, sequenced in a study of CD8 T cells in ankylosing spondylitis. MiXCR, run by TCRdb on the 5' RACE reads, gives a single entry per CDR3 protein. The sample holds about 400,000 distinct CDR3 sequences, more than 20% seen once. Sequences were obtained from blood, either unsorted or a sorted T cell fraction (not recorded which). The receptors come from a male donor with ankylosing spondylitis or in good health (not recorded which).

This chain joins TRBV7-9 and TRBJ2-7; D call uncertain. The V end lost 2 bases, the J end lost 2 bases, and 10 bases lay between the germline ends. The CDR3 is 14 amino acids. Germline V gives CDR1 SEHNR, CDR2 FQNEAQ (reference sequence). CDR3 amino acids: CASSLWAAPYEQYF. In DNA, the CDR3 is TGTGCCAGCAGCTTATGGGCGGCCCCCTACGAGCAGTACTTC.

The chain links TRBV28 to TRBJ2-2; 8 nucleotides line up with TRBD2. Germline CDR1 and CDR2: MDHEN and SYDVKM. V lost 6 bases and J lost 5; bases outside the gene matches: 5. This CDR3 region has 14 residues. CDR3 protein: CASSPGGGTGELFF. In nucleotides, the CDR3 is TGTGCCAGCAGCCCCGGGGGGGGGACCGGGGAGCTGTTTTTT.

The chain links TRBV12-3 or TRBV12-4 to TRBJ2-5, with TRBD2 matching over 8 bases. With 3 bases clipped from V and 2 bases from J, the junction kept 5 bases outside the gene matches. CDR3 size: 15 residues. Here the CDR3 reads CASSLLAGKQETQYF. DNA of the CDR3: TGTGCCAGCAGTTTGTTAGCGGGGAAGCAAGAGACCCAGTACTTC.

This clonotype occurred a few times. The chain links TRBV28 to TRBJ2-3, with 13 bases identical to TRBD2. The CDR3 totals 16 residues. V trimming: 5 bases; J trimming: 2 bases; junction bases outside the gene matches: 4. Germline CDR1 reads MDHEN; CDR2 reads SYDVKM. The CDR3 loop reads CASSRLAGGITDTQYF. The CDR3 DNA is TGTGCCAGCAGTAGACTAGCGGGGGGAATCACAGATACGCAGTATTTT.

CDR3 sequence reads: CASSLGTGSTIGELFF. CDR3 nucleotides: TGTGCCAGCAGCCTTGGGACAGGGAGTACGATCGGGGAGCTGTTTTTT. The gene calls are TRBV12-3 or TRBV12-4 and TRBJ2-2, with 9 bases fitting TRBD1. This CDR3 spans 16 amino acids. The junction had 12 bases not matched to a gene; V was cut back by 6 bases and J by 7 bases.

The chain links TRBV7-9 to TRBJ2-1, with a possible D match to TRBD2 (5 bases). V was trimmed by 4 bases and J by 0 bases, leaving 13 bases between them. The CDR3 is 16 amino acids. The germline V gene encodes CDR1 SEHNR and CDR2 FQNEAQ (reference sequence). CDR3 in amino acids: CASSSPEASSYNEQFF. In DNA, the CDR3 is TGTGCCAGCAGCTCCCCGGAGGCTAGCTCCTACAATGAGCAGTTCTTC.

V and J are TRBV7-9 and TRBJ2-3; a possible D gene is TRBD2 (5 bases). V dropped 2 bases and J dropped 4 bases, with 13 bases sitting between them. Looked up from germline, CDR1 is SEHNR and CDR2 is FQNEAQ (reference sequence). The CDR3 consists of 15 residues. CDR3 DNA: TGTGCCAGCAGCTTAACAGCCGAGAGGGCAGATACGCAGTATTTT. Translation: CASSLTAERADTQYF.

This clonotype was seen a few times. V usage is TRBV9 and J usage is TRBJ2-3, with 8 bases matching TRBD2. CDR3 length: 16 amino acids. After removal of 0 bases from V and 3 bases from J, the junction contained 6 bases not matched to a gene. The germline V gene encodes CDR1 SGDLS and CDR2 YYNGEE. The CDR3 is CASSVGVGGGTDTQYF. The CDR3 coding sequence is TGTGCCAGCAGCGTAGGGGTAGGCGGGGGGACAGATACGCAGTATTTT. Full variable domain (remainder filled in from reference TRBV9 and TRBJ2-3): DSGVTQTPKHLITATGQRVTLRCSPRSGDLSVYWYQQSLDQGLQFLIQYYNGEERAKGNILERFSAQQFPDLHSELNLSSLELGDSALYFCASSVGVGGGTDTQYFGPGTRLTVL.

This clonotype was detected only a few times. The chain uses TRBV12-3 or TRBV12-4 and TRBJ2-1, with 9 nucleotides matching TRBD2. The CDR3 covers 15 residues. Losses at the gene ends were 5 bases for V and 8 bases for J; bases not matched to a gene: 10. For the CDR3, the DNA is TGTGCCAGCAGTCCCCGGACTAGCGTATCCTATGAGCAGTTCTTC. It specifies CASSPRTSVSYEQFF.

The chain combines TRBV27 with TRBJ1-6; D ambiguous. The ends were cut back, 11 bases at V and 7 bases at J, with 6 bases in the middle. CDR3 length equals 10 residues. Germline V gene sequence: CDR1 MNHEY, CDR2 SMNVEV (reference sequence). The CDR3 loop reads CAPRNSPLHF. The CDR3 coding sequence is TGTGCCCCAAGGAATTCACCCCTCCACTTT.

In this sample, this clonotype turned up a few times. The V call is TRBV6-5, the J call TRBJ2-1; a possible D gene is TRBD1 (5 bases). CDR1 and CDR2 (germline): MNHEY, SVGAGI. The V end was cut by 2 bases, the J end by 2 bases, with 7 bases between. The CDR3 runs to 14 residues. CDR3 in DNA: TGTGCCAGCAGTTACGGCAGGGCCTACAATGAGCAGTTCTTC. Translated, it gives CASSYGRAYNEQFF.

CDR3 protein: CASQTSGEPNEQFF. The CDR3 nucleotides are TGTGCCAGCCAGACTAGCGGGGAGCCAAATGAGCAGTTCTTC. This chain connects TRBV7-9 to TRBJ2-1; TRBD2 aligns across 11 bases. V gave up 8 bases and J gave up 7 bases; unmatched junction bases: 7. The CDR3 has 14 residues. Per the germline V gene, CDR1 is SEHNR and CDR2 is FQNEAQ (reference sequence).

The chain carries TRBV4-1 and TRBJ2-5; D is unclear. The germline gives CDR1 MGHRA, CDR2 YSYEKL. The length of the CDR3 is 16 residues. Trimming shortened V by 1 base and J by 3 bases, and 15 bases separated the two germline ends. The DNA for the CDR3 is TGCGCCAGCAGCCAAGCCTTGGGGAAGGGAAAAGAGACCCAGTACTTC. This codes for CASSQALGKGKETQYF.

The V call is TRBV11-2, the J call TRBJ2-3; 11 bases fit TRBD2. The CDR3 contains 18 residues. The V gene end was trimmed by 5 bases and the J gene end by 8 bases; junction bases not matched to a gene: 18. The V gene's germline CDR1 is SGHAT and CDR2 FQNNGV. CDR3 in DNA: TGTGCCAGCAGCCACAGTTCTAGCGGGGGGCCCCCGGGAGTTACGCAGTATTTT. It translates to CASSHSSSGGPPGVTQYF.

J is TRBJ2-1 and V is TRBV12-3 or TRBV12-4, with D perhaps TRBD1 (6 bases). The CDR3 covers 10 residues. The germline V and J ends were trimmed by 6 bases and 16 bases, with 13 bases remaining between them. The CDR3 coding sequence is TGTGCCAGCAGAGGGACATTAGATTTCTTC. It translates to CASRGTLDFF.

This clonotype was seen at least ten times. The V gene is TRBV12-3 or TRBV12-4, the J gene TRBJ1-2; possible D gene TRBD1, 6 bases. V shed 5 bases and J shed 2 bases, with 9 bases lying between them. This CDR3 comprises 13 residues. This chain's CDR3 is CASSPTGNYGYTF. CDR3 nucleotide sequence: TGTGCCAGCAGTCCTACAGGGAACTATGGCTACACCTTC.

This clonotype was found a few times. This chain joins TRBV29-1 and TRBJ2-7, with a possible D match to TRBD2 (5 bases). V dropped 4 bases and J dropped 0 bases, with 13 bases sitting between them. This CDR3 is built from 14 residues. CDR1 is SQVTM, CDR2 ANQGSEA, per germline. CDR3 coding DNA: TGCAGCGTTGTCGAGGGTGGGATCTCCTACGAGCAGTACTTC. It yields the protein CSVVEGGISYEQYF.

The chain recombines TRBV11-2 with TRBJ2-7, with 10 positions matching TRBD2. Germline trimming cut 5 bases from V and 3 bases from J; bases unmatched to any gene: 10. The CDR3 has 16 residues. Germline V lookup: CDR1 SGHAT, CDR2 FQNNGV. This CDR3 is CASSPITSGAVYEQYF. As DNA, the CDR3 is TGTGCCAGCAGCCCCATAACTAGCGGGGCGGTCTACGAGCAGTACTTC.

V is TRBV9 and J is TRBJ2-1; 7 bases line up with TRBD1. CDR1 and CDR2 from the germline V gene are SGDLS and YYNGEE. This CDR3 comprises 16 residues. Losses at the gene ends were 0 bases for V and 0 bases for J; bases not matched to a gene: 3. CDR3 coding DNA: TGTGCCAGCAGCGTAGGGAGACAGGGCTCCTACAATGAGCAGTTCTTC. Translation gives CASSVGRQGSYNEQFF. The variable domain in full, completed from reference TRBV9 and TRBJ2-1, reads DSGVTQTPKHLITATGQRVTLRCSPRSGDLSVYWYQQSLDQGLQFLIQYYNGEERAKGNILERFSAQQFPDLHSELNLSSLELGDSALYFCASSVGRQGSYNEQFFGPGTRLTVL.

This clonotype came up a few times. The rearrangement joins TRBV28 to TRBJ1-4, with 8 positions matching TRBD1. This CDR3 has 14 amino acids. V shed 5 bases, J shed 3 bases, and the junction held 2 bases outside the gene matches. The germline V gene has CDR1 MDHEN and CDR2 SYDVKM. CDR3 in amino acids: CASSLGQANEKLFF. The DNA for the CDR3 is TGTGCCAGCAGTCTGGGACAGGCTAATGAAAAACTGTTTTTT.

This chain uses TRBV4-1 with TRBJ1-2, with 7 bases matching TRBD1. The CDR3 is 14 residues long. Trimming at V came to 3 bases and at J to 1 base, leaving 2 bases not matched to a gene. Germline-derived CDR1 and CDR2 are MGHRA and YSYEKL. Here the CDR3 reads CASSHGQDNYGYTF. CDR3 nucleotides: TGCGCCAGCAGCCACGGACAGGATAACTATGGCTACACCTTC.

This clonotype was picked up a small number of times. The CDR3 region is CASSLSSFSGANVLTF. The CDR3 DNA reads as TGTGCCAGCAGCTTGTCCAGCTTCTCTGGGGCCAACGTCCTGACTTTC. This chain joins TRBV5-6 and TRBJ2-6; D is ambiguous. The germline V gene encodes CDR1 SGHDT and CDR2 YYEEEE. Trimming cost V 1 base and J 0 bases, with 8 bases left between them. The CDR3 consists of 16 residues.

This clonotype has more than one count but fewer than ten. The chain is built from TRBV29-1 and TRBJ2-7, with TRBD1 as a possible D gene (5 bases). This CDR3 spans 14 amino acids. Germline V CDR1 and CDR2: SQVTM, ANQGSEA. Trimming took off 2 bases at V and 0 bases at J, with 11 bases between the two ends. Here the CDR3 DNA reads TGCAGCGTTGAATCGCCCGACAGCTCCTACGAGCAGTACTTC. Translation gives CSVESPDSSYEQYF.

This clonotype was picked up a small number of times. The J gene is TRBJ2-2, the V gene TRBV25-1, with unresolved D. Germline CDR1 MGHDK, CDR2 SYGVNS. V was clipped by 7 bases and J by 7 bases, with 13 bases between them. The CDR3 is made up of 13 amino acids. The DNA of the CDR3 is TGTGCCAGCACCGGACGGCTGGGCGGGGAGCTGTTTTTT. It codes for CASTGRLGGELFF.

The V and J genes are TRBV11-2 and TRBJ2-2, with 9 bases identical to TRBD1. The CDR3 is 15 amino acids. With 8 bases clipped from V and 3 bases from J, the junction kept 7 bases outside the gene matches. The V gene's germline CDR1 is SGHAT and CDR2 FQNNGV. The CDR3 protein is CASGWGTGYTGELFF. The CDR3 DNA reads TGTGCCAGCGGCTGGGGGACAGGGTACACCGGGGAGCTGTTTTTT.

The chain links TRBV6-1 to TRBJ2-7, with D possibly TRBD1 on 6 matching bases. V was trimmed by 5 bases and J by 2 bases, leaving 13 bases between them. The CDR3 has 14 residues. Germline CDR1 reads MNHNS; CDR2 reads SASEGT. This CDR3 reads CASSIRTVTYEQYF. CDR3 coding DNA: TGTGCCAGCAGTATCCGGACAGTTACCTACGAGCAGTACTTC.

This chain links TRBV28 with TRBJ2-5, with no clear D. The CDR3 extends over 13 amino acids. The germline gives CDR1 MDHEN, CDR2 SYDVKM. Deletions cut 3 bases from V and 2 bases from J, with 7 bases between. The CDR3 DNA reads as TGTGCCAGCAGTTTCAACTTGCAAGAGACCCAGTACTTC. This translates into CASSFNLQETQYF.

The sample holds a few counts of this clonotype. The chain combines TRBV4-2 with TRBJ1-4; D is unclear. Between the trimmed V and J ends, which lost 6 bases and 2 bases, there was a span of 10 bases. This CDR3 has 14 residues. Germline V lookup: CDR1 LGHNA, CDR2 YNFKEQ. CDR3 protein: CASSTGVTNEKLFF. As DNA, the CDR3 is TGTGCCAGCAGTACGGGAGTGACTAATGAAAAACTGTTTTTT.

This clonotype was observed a handful of times. This chain joins TRBV30 and TRBJ2-7; TRBD1 agrees at 7 bases. The CDR3 spans 13 residues. With 0 bases clipped from V and 6 bases from J, the junction kept 5 bases outside the gene matches. Germline CDR1 reads GTSNPN; CDR2 reads SVGIG (reference sequence). Here the CDR3 reads CAWSVQQGLEQYF. Here the CDR3 DNA reads TGTGCCTGGAGTGTACAACAGGGGCTCGAGCAGTACTTC. The full variable domain, rest sourced from reference TRBV30 and TRBJ2-7, is SQTIHQWPATLVQPVGSPLSLECTVEGTSNPNLYWYRQAAGRGLQLLFYSVGIGQISSEVPQNLSASRPQDRQFILSSKKLLLSDSGFYLCAWSVQQGLEQYFGPGTRLTVT.

This clonotype was found a few times. This chain uses TRBV4-1 with TRBJ2-5; D is undetermined. V lost 4 bases and J 0 bases, leaving 12 bases between the germline ends. Germline V gene sequence: CDR1 MGHRA, CDR2 YSYEKL. The CDR3 is 15 amino acids. The CDR3 region is CASSRVRSDQETQYF. In DNA, the CDR3 is TGCGCCAGCAGCCGCGTGAGATCAGACCAAGAGACCCAGTACTTC.